The 5 T cell receptor beta chains presented below share a single source sample, sequenced in a study of cytomegalovirus exposure and HLA in healthy donors. Data came from immunoSEQ multiplex PCR; TCRdb stores just in-frame clones and leaves some out. The sample has about 300,000 clones, 70% to 90% seen once. The specimen sequenced was PBMCs. Receptor source: a woman between 18 and 30 years old in good health and CMV-seronegative.

The J gene is TRBJ2-7, the V gene TRBV18; 8 bases agree with TRBD1. Trimming removed 2 bases from V and 9 bases from J; junction bases left unmatched: 15. There are 16 residues in the CDR3. CDR1 and CDR2 (germline): KGHSH, LQKENI. CDR3 protein: CASSPSLGQGLEGQYF. Written as DNA, the CDR3 is TGTGCCAGCTCACCATCCCTTGGACAGGGCCTGGAGGGGCAGTACTTC.

The V and J genes are TRBV9 and TRBJ2-7, with a tentative D call TRBD2 (6 bases). The CDR3 is 16 amino acids. Trimming removed 2 bases from V and 2 bases from J, with 17 bases in between. Germline CDR1 reads SGDLS; CDR2 reads YYNGEE. In DNA form, the CDR3 reads TGTGCCAGCAGCGTGGGCAAAGGAGGGGCTGCCTACGAGCAGTACTTC. Its protein is CASSVGKGGAAYEQYF.

The CDR3 nucleotides read TGTGCCAGCAGTGAAGGGGGCCCTGGAAACACCATATATTTT. Translated, it gives CASSEGGPGNTIYF. V usage is TRBV28 and J usage is TRBJ1-3, with 7 bases matching TRBD1. Per the germline V gene, CDR1 is MDHEN and CDR2 is SYDVKM. The V and J ends lost 5 bases and 2 bases, in that order; junction bases with no gene match: 3. The CDR3 extends over 14 amino acids.

The rearrangement joins TRBV28 to TRBJ2-2; a possible D gene is TRBD2 (6 bases). Germline CDR1 MDHEN, CDR2 SYDVKM. Trimming took off 5 bases at V and 6 bases at J, with 16 bases between the two ends. The CDR3 runs 15 residues. CDR3 DNA sequence: TGTGCCAGCAGTGCCTCGACTAGAAACCCCGGGGAGCTGTTTTTT. Translating it yields CASSASTRNPGELFF.

The rearrangement links TRBV28 to TRBJ1-5; 7 bases are a match to TRBD1. With 2 bases clipped from V and 7 bases from J, the junction kept 2 bases outside the gene matches. CDR1 and CDR2 (germline): MDHEN, SYDVKM. There are 13 residues in the CDR3. CDR3 protein: CASSLQGDQPQHF. The CDR3 nucleotides are TGTGCCAGCAGTTTACAGGGGGACCAGCCCCAGCATTTT.